The 31 T cell receptor beta chains below come from one sample, sequenced in a study of CD8 T cells in ankylosing spondylitis. MiXCR, run by TCRdb on the 5' RACE reads, gives a single entry per CDR3 protein. Here the sample spans 200,000 or so distinct CDR3 sequences, about 26% being singletons. Sequenced material: blood, either unsorted or a sorted T cell fraction (not recorded which). These receptors were collected from a male donor with ankylosing spondylitis or in good health (not recorded which).

V usage is TRBV6-1 and J usage is TRBJ2-1; D remains unclear. This CDR3 has 15 amino acids. V was trimmed by 5 bases and J by 0 bases, leaving 11 bases between them. The V gene's germline CDR1 is MNHNS and CDR2 SASEGT. CDR3 bases: TGTGCCAGCAGTCCCGACCCATCCTCCTACAATGAGCAGTTCTTC. It specifies CASSPDPSSYNEQFF.

This clonotype has only a few counts. The chain links TRBV20-1 to TRBJ2-5, with 7 bases that match TRBD1. Germline lookup yields CDR1 DFQATT and CDR2 SNEGSKA (reference sequence). The V segment lost 5 bases and the J segment 4 bases; nucleotides outside the gene matches: 4. This CDR3 has 12 residues. The CDR3 here is CSASSGGETQYF. The CDR3 region has the DNA TGCAGTGCTTCCTCAGGGGGAGAGACCCAGTACTTC.

V is TRBV5-4 and J is TRBJ2-2, with 10 bases matching TRBD2. There are 16 residues in the CDR3. V was clipped by 0 bases and J by 4 bases; unmatched bases: 3. From germline, CDR1 is SGHNT and CDR2 YYREEE (reference sequence). The CDR3 region is CASSLGLAGGTGELFF. CDR3 in DNA: TGTGCCAGCAGCTTGGGGTTAGCGGGAGGCACCGGGGAGCTGTTTTTT.

This clonotype has just a few counts. V and J are TRBV10-3 and TRBJ2-1; no definite D call. Trimming shortened V by 3 bases and J by 6 bases, and 12 bases separated the two germline ends. CDR3 length: 14 residues. Per germline, CDR1 ENHRY and CDR2 SYGVKD. The DNA of the CDR3 is TGTGCCATCAGTGATTTATTAGCATCCAATGAGCAGTTCTTC. It yields the protein CAISDLLASNEQFF.

V is TRBV7-8 and J is TRBJ1-2; tentative D call: TRBD1 (6 bases). Germline V gene data show CDR1 as SGHVS and CDR2 as FQNEAQ. The CDR3 is 16 residues long. V dropped 1 base and J dropped 2 bases, with 14 bases sitting between them. CDR3 bases: TGTGCCAGCAGCTTAGTCGGCAGGGGATTAAACTATGGCTACACCTTC. It encodes CASSLVGRGLNYGYTF.

There are a few counts of this clonotype. The CDR3 loop reads CSAEPQGYEQYF. DNA of the CDR3: TGCAGTGCTGAACCCCAGGGTTACGAGCAGTACTTC. The rearrangement joins TRBV20-1 to TRBJ2-7; D may be TRBD1 (5 bases). The CDR3 length is 12 residues. CDR1 is DFQATT and CDR2 is SNEGSKA in the germline V gene (reference sequence). V gave up 5 bases and J gave up 4 bases, with 12 bases separating them.

The chain employs TRBV6-2 or TRBV6-3 and TRBJ2-1; D not resolved. This CDR3 has 14 amino acids. The germline CDR1 and CDR2 sequences are MNHEY and SVGEGT. Trimming removed 8 bases at V and 3 bases at J, with 14 bases between. The CDR3 sequence is CASSEHIVYNEQFF. DNA for the CDR3: TGTGCCAGCTCTGAACATATCGTCTACAATGAGCAGTTCTTC.

At least ten counts were recorded for this clonotype. The rearrangement links TRBV7-2 to TRBJ2-7; no clear D gene. The CDR3 covers 11 residues. In germline, CDR1 is SGHTA, CDR2 FQGNSA. V shed 3 bases and J shed 5 bases, with 5 bases lying between them. The CDR3 protein is CASSFSNEQYF. The CDR3 DNA reads TGTGCCAGCAGCTTCAGCAACGAGCAGTACTTC.

This clonotype was detected once. The chain employs TRBV10-3 and TRBJ2-1, with a weak D call TRBD1 (5 bases). This CDR3 has 15 residues. The V gene's germline CDR1 is ENHRY and CDR2 SYGVKD. Trimming took 10 bases from V and 6 from J, leaving 22 bases between them. Here the CDR3 reads CATTARLDGRNEQFF. In DNA, the CDR3 is TGTGCCACGACAGCTAGGCTGGACGGTCGCAATGAGCAGTTCTTC.

This sequence joins TRBV20-1 and TRBJ2-5; a possible D gene is TRBD1 (6 bases). Germline CDR1 and CDR2: DFQATT and SNEGSKA (reference sequence). V was clipped by 6 bases and J by 6 bases, with 11 bases between them. This CDR3 region has 11 residues. The CDR3 DNA follows: TGCAGTGCAGCCGGGACAAAGACCCAGTACTTC. Protein sequence: CSAAGTKTQYF.

This clonotype was observed many times. This rearrangement joins TRBV10-3 to TRBJ2-4, with 8 bases that match TRBD2. CDR3 size: 15 residues. CDR1 is ENHRY and CDR2 is SYGVKD in the germline V gene. V shed 4 bases and J 0 bases; nucleotides not matched to a gene: 2. DNA of the CDR3: TGTGCCATCAGTGGCGGGGGGTTAGCCAAAAACATTCAGTACTTC. It specifies CAISGGGLAKNIQYF.

This clonotype was recorded at least ten times. The J gene is TRBJ2-7, the V gene TRBV6-1; TRBD1 agrees at 8 bases. The CDR3 covers 15 residues. Trimming took 5 bases from V and 2 from J; bases not matched to a gene: 8. CDR1 is MNHNS, CDR2 SASEGT, per germline. The CDR3 nucleotides read TGTGCCAGCAGTCAGCCGGGGACAGGCGCCTACGAGCAGTACTTC. It specifies CASSQPGTGAYEQYF.

V usage is TRBV12-3 or TRBV12-4 and J usage is TRBJ2-6; possible D gene TRBD2, 5 bases. V lost 10 bases, J lost 0 bases, and 22 bases lay in between. The CDR3 length is 18 residues. The DNA of the CDR3 is TGTGCCATCACCAATCTCGGGGTCAGGAGCTCTGGGGCCAACGTCCTGACTTTC. It is translated as CAITNLGVRSSGANVLTF.

This clonotype was seen at least ten times. V gene TRBV29-1 combines with J gene TRBJ2-3, with 10 bases that match TRBD2. The ends lost 4 bases at V and 2 bases at J; junction bases unmatched: 3. Germline CDR1 reads SQVTM; CDR2 reads ANQGSEA. CDR3 length: 14 amino acids. CDR3 DNA: TGCAGCGTTGCTAGCGGGAGATCCACAGATACGCAGTATTTT. It is translated as CSVASGRSTDTQYF.

The rearrangement joins TRBV28 to TRBJ1-2; D may be TRBD1 (6 bases). There are 13 residues in the CDR3. The V gene's germline CDR1 is MDHEN and CDR2 SYDVKM. Between the trimmed V and J ends, which lost 4 bases and 6 bases, there was a span of 12 bases. This CDR3 reads CASSSQGSHGYTF. The CDR3 nucleotides read TGTGCCAGCAGTTCACAGGGTTCCCATGGCTACACCTTC.

The rearrangement uses TRBV18 and TRBJ2-1; TRBD1 is a possible D gene (5 bases). The V end was cut by 4 bases, the J end by 2 bases, with 12 bases between. The CDR3 spans 15 residues. Germline CDR1 reads KGHSH; CDR2 reads LQKENI. CDR3 sequence (DNA): TGTGCCAGCTCACTCTCCGACAGTCCCTACAATGAGCAGTTCTTC. This encodes CASSLSDSPYNEQFF.

The chain uses TRBV15 and TRBJ2-7; D perhaps matches TRBD2 (5 bases). The CDR3 covers 16 residues. V was trimmed by 6 bases and J by 3 bases, leaving 21 bases between them. Germline assignment: CDR1 LNHNV and CDR2 YYDKDF (reference sequence). The CDR3, as DNA: TGTGCCACCAGTACCGTCGCACGGGCACGGGACTACGAGCAGTACTTC. Translated, it gives CATSTVARARDYEQYF.

The rearrangement links TRBV10-3 to TRBJ2-3, with a tentative D call TRBD1 (5 bases). CDR3 length: 14 amino acids. From germline, CDR1 is ENHRY and CDR2 SYGVKD. Trimming removed 3 bases at V and 5 bases at J, with 12 bases between. CDR3: CAISDGRVGDTQYF. In DNA, the CDR3 is TGTGCCATCAGTGACGGCAGGGTGGGAGATACGCAGTATTTT.

This clonotype showed up many times. The chain employs TRBV4-2 and TRBJ2-7; D is unclear. CDR3 length: 13 amino acids. CDR1 and CDR2 from the germline V gene are LGHNA and YNFKEQ. V lost 2 bases and J 2 bases, leaving 7 bases between the germline ends. This CDR3 reads CASSQSETYEQYF. Here the CDR3 DNA reads TGTGCCAGCAGCCAATCCGAAACCTACGAGCAGTACTTC.

J is TRBJ2-7 and V is TRBV5-1, with D unclear. Germline V gene data show CDR1 as SGHRS and CDR2 as YFSETQ. CDR3 length: 13 residues. Trimming took 3 bases from V and 2 from J, leaving 9 bases between them. The CDR3 sequence is CASSSDATYEQYF. In nucleotides, the CDR3 is TGCGCCAGCAGCTCGGACGCAACCTACGAGCAGTACTTC.

The table lists this clonotype with many counts. V is TRBV11-1 and J is TRBJ2-3; TRBD2 matches at 7 bases. The CDR3 loop spans 16 amino acids. Looked up from germline, CDR1 is SGHAT and CDR2 is FQDESV (reference sequence). V was clipped by 4 bases and J by 6 bases; unmatched bases: 13. DNA of the CDR3: TGTGCCAGCAGCTCCAGCCCTAGCGGACTGTTGGATACGCAGTATTTT. This encodes CASSSSPSGLLDTQYF.

This clonotype was detected only a few times. This chain connects TRBV20-1 to TRBJ1-1; D not resolved. The CDR3 has 13 residues. With 3 bases removed from V and 4 bases from J, the gap between germline ends came to 12 bases. CDR1 is DFQATT, CDR2 SNEGSKA, per germline (reference sequence). CDR3 sequence: CSASPDSGTEAFF. CDR3 coding DNA: TGCAGTGCTAGCCCTGACTCTGGCACTGAAGCTTTCTTT.

This clonotype has at least ten counts. The chain uses TRBV6-5 and TRBJ2-7; 8 positions agree with TRBD1. V gave up 8 bases and J gave up 7 bases; unmatched junction bases: 7. The germline CDR1 and CDR2 sequences are MNHEY and SVGAGI. The CDR3 extends over 12 amino acids. CDR3 bases: TGTGCCAGCCAGGACAGGGCCAGGGAGCAGTACTTC. Protein: CASQDRAREQYF.

This clonotype was picked up many times. V is TRBV9 and J is TRBJ2-2; 7 bases are a match to TRBD2. Trimming removed 4 bases from V and 5 bases from J; junction bases left unmatched: 8. In germline, CDR1 is SGDLS, CDR2 YYNGEE. This CDR3 has 15 residues. As DNA, the CDR3 is TGTGCCAGCAGCCCTAGCATCGGGAGGACCGGGGAGCTGTTTTTT. Protein sequence: CASSPSIGRTGELFF.

In its sample, this clonotype was seen once. The rearrangement links TRBV4-2 to TRBJ2-4, with D possibly TRBD1 on 6 matching bases. From germline, CDR1 is LGHNA and CDR2 YNFKEQ. Trimming shortened V by 4 bases and J by 3 bases, and 13 bases separated the two germline ends. The CDR3 extends over 15 amino acids. In DNA, the CDR3 is TGTGCCAGCAGCCTTGACGCACAGGGCAAAAACATTCAGTACTTC. Its protein product is CASSLDAQGKNIQYF.

The chain links TRBV28 to TRBJ2-3, with a weak D call TRBD2 (6 bases). The CDR3 length is 17 residues. V was trimmed by 3 bases and J by 0 bases, leaving 16 bases between them. Germline CDR1 and CDR2: MDHEN and SYDVKM. This CDR3 is CASSFPSKRASTDTQYF. The CDR3 DNA reads as TGTGCCAGCAGTTTCCCGTCTAAGCGGGCTAGCACAGATACGCAGTATTTT. Variable domain in full (rest from reference TRBV28 and TRBJ2-3): DVKVTQSSRYLVKRTGEKVFLECVQDMDHENMFWYRQDPGLGLRLIYFSYDVKMKEKGDIPEGYSVSREKKERFSLILESASTNQTSMYLCASSFPSKRASTDTQYFGPGTRLTVL.

The sample holds many counts of this clonotype. The chain links TRBV10-3 to TRBJ1-2; D possibly corresponds to TRBD1 (6 bases). V lost 0 bases to trimming and J lost 4 bases, with 18 bases between them. Germline CDR1 reads ENHRY; CDR2 reads SYGVKD. This CDR3 contains 17 residues. CDR3 coding DNA: TGTGCCATCAGTGAGTCTCCCTACAGGGCCGTGGCCTATGGCTACACCTTC. Translation: CAISESPYRAVAYGYTF.

This clonotype was detected ten times or more. The chain uses TRBV11-2 and TRBJ2-7; D remains ambiguous. Germline lookup yields CDR1 SGHAT and CDR2 FQNNGV. Trimming took 4 bases from V and 3 from J, leaving 16 bases between them. The CDR3 is 15 amino acids. CDR3 coding DNA: TGTGCCAGCAGCTCGTCCCGTTGGCCTGTCTACGAGCAGTACTTC. Translating it yields CASSSSRWPVYEQYF.

This clonotype was seen at least ten times. The chain is built from TRBV24-1 and TRBJ2-3; TRBD1 might be the D (6 bases). The germline CDR1 and CDR2 sequences are KGHDR and SFDVKD. Trimming took off 7 bases at V and 1 base at J, with 8 bases between the two ends. The CDR3 contains 13 residues. Here the CDR3 reads CATSRQGTDTQYF. For the CDR3, the DNA is TGTGCCACCAGCCGACAGGGCACAGATACGCAGTATTTT.

The J gene is TRBJ2-7, the V gene TRBV20-1; D could derive from TRBD1 or TRBD2 (5 bases each). This CDR3 spans 11 amino acids. CDR1 is DFQATT, CDR2 SNEGSKA, per germline (reference sequence). The V end lost 1 base, the J end lost 5 bases, and 6 bases lay between the germline ends. CDR3 protein: CSARAGHEQYF. The CDR3 DNA follows: TGCAGTGCTAGAGCGGGACACGAGCAGTACTTC.

The chain's CDR3 is CASSSRAGGKNEQFF. The CDR3 DNA reads TGTGCCAGCAGCTCTAGGGCAGGGGGCAAGAATGAGCAGTTCTTC. J is TRBJ2-1 and V is TRBV7-9, with 8 bases identical to TRBD1. V was pared by 4 bases and J by 7 bases, with 9 bases of the junction left unmatched. CDR1 and CDR2 from the germline V gene are SEHNR and FQNEAQ (reference sequence). The CDR3 runs 15 residues.